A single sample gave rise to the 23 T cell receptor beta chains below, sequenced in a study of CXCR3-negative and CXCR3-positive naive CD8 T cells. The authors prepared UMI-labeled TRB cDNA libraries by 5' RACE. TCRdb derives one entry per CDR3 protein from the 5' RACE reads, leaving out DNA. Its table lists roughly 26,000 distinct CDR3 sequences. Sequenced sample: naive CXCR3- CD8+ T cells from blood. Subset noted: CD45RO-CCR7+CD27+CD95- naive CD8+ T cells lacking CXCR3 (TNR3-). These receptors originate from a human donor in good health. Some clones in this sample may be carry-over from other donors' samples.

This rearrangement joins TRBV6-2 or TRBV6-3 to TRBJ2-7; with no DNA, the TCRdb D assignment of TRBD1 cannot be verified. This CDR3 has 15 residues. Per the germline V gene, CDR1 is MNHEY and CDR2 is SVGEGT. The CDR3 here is CASSYSGTGPYEQYF.

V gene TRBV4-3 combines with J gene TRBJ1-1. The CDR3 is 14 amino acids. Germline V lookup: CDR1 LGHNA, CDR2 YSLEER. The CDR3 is CASSQDRLNTEAFF.

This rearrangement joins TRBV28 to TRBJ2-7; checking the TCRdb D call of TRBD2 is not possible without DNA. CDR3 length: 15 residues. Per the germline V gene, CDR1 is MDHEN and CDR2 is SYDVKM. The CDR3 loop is CASSLEPGLSYEQYF.

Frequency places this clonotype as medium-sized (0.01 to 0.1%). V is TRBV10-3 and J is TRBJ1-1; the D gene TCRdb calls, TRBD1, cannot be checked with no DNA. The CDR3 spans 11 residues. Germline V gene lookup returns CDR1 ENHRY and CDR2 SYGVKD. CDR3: CAIGGGTEAFF.

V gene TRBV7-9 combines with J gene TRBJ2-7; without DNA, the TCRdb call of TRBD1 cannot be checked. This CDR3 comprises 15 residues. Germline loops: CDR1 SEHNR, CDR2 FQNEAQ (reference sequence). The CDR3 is CASSSGQGSSYEQYF.

The CDR3 spells CASSYSSQDSPTDTQYF. V usage is TRBV6-2 or TRBV6-3 and J usage is TRBJ2-3; the TCRdb D gene call, TRBD1, has no DNA to confirm it. The germline V gene encodes CDR1 MNHEY and CDR2 SVGEGT. The CDR3 covers 17 residues.

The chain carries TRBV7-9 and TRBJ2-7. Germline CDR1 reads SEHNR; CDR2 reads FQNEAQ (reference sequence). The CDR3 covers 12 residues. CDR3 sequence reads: CASSLDVTEQYF.

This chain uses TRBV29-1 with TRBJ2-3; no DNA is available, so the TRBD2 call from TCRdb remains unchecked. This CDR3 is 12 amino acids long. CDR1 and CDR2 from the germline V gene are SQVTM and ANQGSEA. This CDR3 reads CSSRLSTDTQYF.

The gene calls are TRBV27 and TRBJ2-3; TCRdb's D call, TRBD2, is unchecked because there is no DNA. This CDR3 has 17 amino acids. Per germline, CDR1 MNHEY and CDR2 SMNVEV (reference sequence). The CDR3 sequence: CASSPLGLAGVGDTQYF.

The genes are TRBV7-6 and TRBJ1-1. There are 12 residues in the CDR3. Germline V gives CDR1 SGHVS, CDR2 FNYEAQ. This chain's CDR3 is CASSRVGTEAFF.

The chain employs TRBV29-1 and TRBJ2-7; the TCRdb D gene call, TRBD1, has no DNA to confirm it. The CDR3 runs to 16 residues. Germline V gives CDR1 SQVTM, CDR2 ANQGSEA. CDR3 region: CSVEDRGDRGVYEQYF.

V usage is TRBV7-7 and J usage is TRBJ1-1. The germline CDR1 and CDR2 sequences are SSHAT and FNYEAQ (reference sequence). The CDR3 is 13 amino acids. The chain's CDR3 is CASSPGPGTEAFF.

The chain's CDR3 is CASSQLGDRTIQPQHF. The chain uses TRBV4-1 and TRBJ1-5; the TCRdb D gene call, TRBD1, has no DNA to confirm it. The CDR3 totals 16 residues. CDR1 is MGHRA, CDR2 YSYEKL, per germline.

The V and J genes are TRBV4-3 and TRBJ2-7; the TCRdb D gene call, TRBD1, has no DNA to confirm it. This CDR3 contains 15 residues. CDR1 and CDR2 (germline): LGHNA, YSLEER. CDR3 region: CASSQNAGRDYEQYF.

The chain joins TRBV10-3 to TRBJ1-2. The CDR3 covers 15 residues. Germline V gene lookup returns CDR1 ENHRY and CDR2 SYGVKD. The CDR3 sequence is CAISELGSKEDGYTF.

The CDR3 loop is CASSDTGVGEQFF. The rearrangement links TRBV6-1 to TRBJ2-1; TCRdb calls TRBD1, which cannot be checked without DNA. Germline assignment: CDR1 MNHNS and CDR2 SASEGT. The CDR3 totals 13 residues.

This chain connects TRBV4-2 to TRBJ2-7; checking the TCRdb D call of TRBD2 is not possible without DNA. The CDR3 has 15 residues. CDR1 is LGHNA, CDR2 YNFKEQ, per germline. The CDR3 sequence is CASSQGLAGSYEQYF.

CDR3 sequence: CASSQDSGLHSYEQYF. This chain joins TRBV14 and TRBJ2-7; TCRdb names TRBD2, which stays unverified in the absence of DNA. The germline gives CDR1 SGHDN, CDR2 FVKESK. CDR3 length: 16 residues.

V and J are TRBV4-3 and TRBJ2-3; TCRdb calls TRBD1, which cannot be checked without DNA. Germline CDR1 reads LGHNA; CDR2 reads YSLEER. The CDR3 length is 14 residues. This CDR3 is CASSLGQGTDTQYF.

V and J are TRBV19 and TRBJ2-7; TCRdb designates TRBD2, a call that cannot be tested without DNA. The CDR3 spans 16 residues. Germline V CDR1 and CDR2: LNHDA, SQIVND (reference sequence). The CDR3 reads CASSILREGDPDEQYF. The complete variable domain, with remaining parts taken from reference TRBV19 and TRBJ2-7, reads DGGITQSPKYLFRKEGQNVTLSCEQNLNHDAMYWYRQDPGQGLRLIYYSQIVNDFQKGDIAEGYSVSREKKESFPLTVTSAQKNPTAFYLCASSILREGDPDEQYFGPGTRLTVT.

The CDR3 protein is CSVGGGSHTEAFF. The gene calls are TRBV29-1 and TRBJ1-1. CDR3 length: 13 residues. Germline loops: CDR1 SQVTM, CDR2 ANQGSEA.

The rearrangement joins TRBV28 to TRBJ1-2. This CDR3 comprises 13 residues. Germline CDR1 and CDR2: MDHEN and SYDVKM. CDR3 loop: CASSWRGNYGYTF.

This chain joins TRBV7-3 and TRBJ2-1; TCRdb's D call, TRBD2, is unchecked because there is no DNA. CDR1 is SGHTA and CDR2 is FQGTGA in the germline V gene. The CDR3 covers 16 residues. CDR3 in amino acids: CASSTSGLAGRDEQFF.